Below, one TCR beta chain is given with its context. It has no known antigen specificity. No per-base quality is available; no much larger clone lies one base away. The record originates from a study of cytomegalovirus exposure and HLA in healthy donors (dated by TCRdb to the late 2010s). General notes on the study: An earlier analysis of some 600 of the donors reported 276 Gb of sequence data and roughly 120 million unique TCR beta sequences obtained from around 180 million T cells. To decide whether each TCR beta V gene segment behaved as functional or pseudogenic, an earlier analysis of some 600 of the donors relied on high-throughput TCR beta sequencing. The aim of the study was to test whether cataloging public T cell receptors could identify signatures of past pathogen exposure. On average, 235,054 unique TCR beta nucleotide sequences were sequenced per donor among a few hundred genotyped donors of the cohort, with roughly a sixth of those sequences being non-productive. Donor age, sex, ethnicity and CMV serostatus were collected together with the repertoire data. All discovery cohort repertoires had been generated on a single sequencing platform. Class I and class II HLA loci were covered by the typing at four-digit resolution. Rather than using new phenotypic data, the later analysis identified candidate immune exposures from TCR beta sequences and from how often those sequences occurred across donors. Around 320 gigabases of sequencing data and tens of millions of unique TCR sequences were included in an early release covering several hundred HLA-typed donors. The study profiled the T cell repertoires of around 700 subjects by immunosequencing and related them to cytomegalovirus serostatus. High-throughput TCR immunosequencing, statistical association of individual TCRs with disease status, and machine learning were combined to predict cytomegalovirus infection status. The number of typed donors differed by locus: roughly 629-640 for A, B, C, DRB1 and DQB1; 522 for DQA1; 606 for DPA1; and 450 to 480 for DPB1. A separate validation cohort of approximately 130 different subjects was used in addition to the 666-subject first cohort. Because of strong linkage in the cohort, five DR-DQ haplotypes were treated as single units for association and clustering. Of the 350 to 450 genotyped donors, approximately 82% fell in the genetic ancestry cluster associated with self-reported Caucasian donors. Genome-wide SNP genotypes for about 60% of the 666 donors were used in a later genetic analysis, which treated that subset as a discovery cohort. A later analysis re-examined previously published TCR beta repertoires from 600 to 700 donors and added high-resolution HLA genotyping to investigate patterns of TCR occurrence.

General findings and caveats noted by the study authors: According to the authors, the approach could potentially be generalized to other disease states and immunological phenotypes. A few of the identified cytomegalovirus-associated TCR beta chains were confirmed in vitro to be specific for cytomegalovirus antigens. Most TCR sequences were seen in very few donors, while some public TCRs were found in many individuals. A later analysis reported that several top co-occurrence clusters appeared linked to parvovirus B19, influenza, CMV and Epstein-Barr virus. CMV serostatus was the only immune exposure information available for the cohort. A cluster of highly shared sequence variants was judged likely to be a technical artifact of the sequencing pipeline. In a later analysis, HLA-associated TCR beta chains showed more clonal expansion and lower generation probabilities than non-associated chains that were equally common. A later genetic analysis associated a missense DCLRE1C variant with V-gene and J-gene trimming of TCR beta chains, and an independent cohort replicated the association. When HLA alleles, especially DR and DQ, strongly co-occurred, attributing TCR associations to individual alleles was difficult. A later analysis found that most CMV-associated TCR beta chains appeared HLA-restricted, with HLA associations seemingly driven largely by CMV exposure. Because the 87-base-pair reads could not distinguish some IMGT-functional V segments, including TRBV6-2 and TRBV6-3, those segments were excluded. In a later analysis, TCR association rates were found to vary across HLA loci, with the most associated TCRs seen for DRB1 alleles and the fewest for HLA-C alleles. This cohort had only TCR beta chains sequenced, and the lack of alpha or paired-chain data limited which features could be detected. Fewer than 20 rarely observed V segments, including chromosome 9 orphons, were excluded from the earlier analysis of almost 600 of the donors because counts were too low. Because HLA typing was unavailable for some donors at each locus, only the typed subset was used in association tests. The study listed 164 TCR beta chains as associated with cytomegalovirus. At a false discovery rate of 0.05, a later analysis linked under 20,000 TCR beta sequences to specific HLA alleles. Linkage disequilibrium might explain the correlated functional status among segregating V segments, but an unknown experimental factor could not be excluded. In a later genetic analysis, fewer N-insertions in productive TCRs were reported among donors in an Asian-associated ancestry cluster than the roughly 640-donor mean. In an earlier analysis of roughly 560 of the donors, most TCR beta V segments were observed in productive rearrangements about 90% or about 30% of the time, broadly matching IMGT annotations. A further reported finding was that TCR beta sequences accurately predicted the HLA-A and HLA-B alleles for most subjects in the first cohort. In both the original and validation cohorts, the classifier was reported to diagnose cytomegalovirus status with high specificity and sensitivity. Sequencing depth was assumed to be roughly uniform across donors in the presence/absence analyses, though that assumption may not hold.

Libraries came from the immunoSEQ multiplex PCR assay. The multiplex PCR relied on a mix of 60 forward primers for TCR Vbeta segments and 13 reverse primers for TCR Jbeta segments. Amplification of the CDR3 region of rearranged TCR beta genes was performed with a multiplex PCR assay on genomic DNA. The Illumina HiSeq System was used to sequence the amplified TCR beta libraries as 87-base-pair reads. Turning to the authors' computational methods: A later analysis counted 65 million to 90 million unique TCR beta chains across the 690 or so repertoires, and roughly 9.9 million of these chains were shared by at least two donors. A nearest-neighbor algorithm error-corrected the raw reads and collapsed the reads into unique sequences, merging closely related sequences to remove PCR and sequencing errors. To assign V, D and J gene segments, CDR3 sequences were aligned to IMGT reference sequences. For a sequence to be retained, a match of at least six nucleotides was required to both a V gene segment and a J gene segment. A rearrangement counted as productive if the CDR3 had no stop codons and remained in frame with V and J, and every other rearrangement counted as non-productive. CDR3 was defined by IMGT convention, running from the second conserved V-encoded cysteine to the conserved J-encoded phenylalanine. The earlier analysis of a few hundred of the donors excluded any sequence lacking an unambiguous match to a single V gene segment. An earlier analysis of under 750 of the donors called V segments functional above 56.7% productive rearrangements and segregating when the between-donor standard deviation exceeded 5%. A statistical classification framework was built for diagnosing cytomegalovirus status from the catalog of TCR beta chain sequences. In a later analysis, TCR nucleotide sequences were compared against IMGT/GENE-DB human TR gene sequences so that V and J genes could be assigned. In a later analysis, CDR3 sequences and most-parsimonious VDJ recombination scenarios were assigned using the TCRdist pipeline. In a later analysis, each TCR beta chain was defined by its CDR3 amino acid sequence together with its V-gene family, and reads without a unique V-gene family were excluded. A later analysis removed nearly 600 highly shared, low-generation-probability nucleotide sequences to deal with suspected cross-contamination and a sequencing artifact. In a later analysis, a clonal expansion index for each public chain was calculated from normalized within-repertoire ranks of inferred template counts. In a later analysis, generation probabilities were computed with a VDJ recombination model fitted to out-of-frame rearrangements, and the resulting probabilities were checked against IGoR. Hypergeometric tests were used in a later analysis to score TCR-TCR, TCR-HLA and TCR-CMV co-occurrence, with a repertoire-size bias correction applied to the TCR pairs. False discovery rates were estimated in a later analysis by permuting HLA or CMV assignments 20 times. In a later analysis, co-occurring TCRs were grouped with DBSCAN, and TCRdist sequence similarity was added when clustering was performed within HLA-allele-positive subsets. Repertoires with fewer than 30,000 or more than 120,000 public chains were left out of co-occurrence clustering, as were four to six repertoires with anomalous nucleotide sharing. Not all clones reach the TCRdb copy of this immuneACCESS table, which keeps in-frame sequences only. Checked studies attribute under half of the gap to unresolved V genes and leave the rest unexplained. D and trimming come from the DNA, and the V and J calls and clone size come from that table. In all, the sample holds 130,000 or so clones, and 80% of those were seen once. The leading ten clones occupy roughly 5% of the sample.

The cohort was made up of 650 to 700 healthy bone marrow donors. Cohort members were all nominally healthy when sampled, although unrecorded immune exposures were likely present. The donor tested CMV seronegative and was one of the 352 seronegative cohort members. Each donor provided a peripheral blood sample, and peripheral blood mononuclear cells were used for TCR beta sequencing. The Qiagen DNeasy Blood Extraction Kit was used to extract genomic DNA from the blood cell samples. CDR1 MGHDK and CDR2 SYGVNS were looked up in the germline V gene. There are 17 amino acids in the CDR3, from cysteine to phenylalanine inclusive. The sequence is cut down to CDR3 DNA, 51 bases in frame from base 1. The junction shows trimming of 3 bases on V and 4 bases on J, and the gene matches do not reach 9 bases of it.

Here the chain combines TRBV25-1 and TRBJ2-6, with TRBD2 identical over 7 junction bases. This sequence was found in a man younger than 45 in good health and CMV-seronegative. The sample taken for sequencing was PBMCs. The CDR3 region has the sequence CASSESPGGRGANVLTF. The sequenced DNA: TGTGCCAGCAGTGAGAGCCCCGGGGGGAGGGGGGCCAACGTCCTGACTTTC.